This T cell receptor (beta chain) was recovered during a study of blood T cell repertoires in COVID-19. Study overall: Specimens from acute and convalescent COVID-19 originated in the United States, Italy and Spain.

Remarks on this clone: The sample carries other DNA sequences with the same CDR3.

Losses at the gene ends were 5 bases for V and 0 bases for J; bases not matched to a gene: 2. The CDR3 totals 14 residues. Germline V gene sequence: CDR1 GTSNPN, CDR2 SVGIG (reference sequence). Study processing details: Researchers report that nucleated cell counts were estimated from reference gene primer amplification. Generated by immunoSEQ multiplex PCR, the TCRdb table keeps only in-frame clones and is missing some. V, J and clone size derive from that table, while D and trimming were established from the DNA sequence. The profile shows 100,000 to 150,000 clones, just under 85% of them singletons.

What was sequenced was peripheral blood. The origin of this receptor is a woman between 50 and 59 years old with acute or convalescent COVID-19. The J gene is TRBJ1-3, the V gene TRBV30; TRBD1 matches at 9 bases. The CDR3 DNA follows: TGTGCCTGGGGGACAGGGAACTCTGGAAACACCATATATTTT. Its protein is CAWGTGNSGNTIYF.